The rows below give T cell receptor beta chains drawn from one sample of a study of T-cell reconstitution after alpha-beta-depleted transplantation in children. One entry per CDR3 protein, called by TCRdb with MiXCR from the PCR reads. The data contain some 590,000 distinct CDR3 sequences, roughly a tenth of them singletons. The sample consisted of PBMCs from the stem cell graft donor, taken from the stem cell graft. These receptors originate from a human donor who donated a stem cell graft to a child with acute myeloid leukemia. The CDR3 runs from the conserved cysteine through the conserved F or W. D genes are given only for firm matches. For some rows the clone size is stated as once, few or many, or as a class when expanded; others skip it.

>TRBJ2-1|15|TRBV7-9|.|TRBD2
TGTGCCAGCAGCCCTGGGACTAGCGGGATAAATGAGCAGTTCTTC
CASSPGTSGINEQFF
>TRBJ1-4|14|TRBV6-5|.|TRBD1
TGTGCCAGCAGTTACGACAGGGGAGATGAAAAACTGTTTTTT
CASSYDRGDEKLFF
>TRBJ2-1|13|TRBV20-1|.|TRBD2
TGCAGTGCTGGCTCCGCCGGGACTATTGAGCAGTTCTTC
CSAGSAGTIEQFF
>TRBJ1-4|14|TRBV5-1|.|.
TGCGCCAGCAGCCCGTTCAGGGGTGGGGAAAAACTGTTTTTT
CASSPFRGGEKLFF
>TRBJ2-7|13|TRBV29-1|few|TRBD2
TGCAGCGTCTCGGGGGGACTAGCGAGGGAGCAGTACTTC
CSVSGGLAREQYF
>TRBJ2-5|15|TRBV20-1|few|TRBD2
TGCAGTGCTAGAGATCGAGCGGGAGGGCCAAAGACCCAGTACTTC
CSARDRAGGPKTQYF
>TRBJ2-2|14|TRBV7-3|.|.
TGTGCCAGCAGGCCGGGAGAGACCACCGGGCAGCTGTTTTTT
CASRPGETTGQLFF
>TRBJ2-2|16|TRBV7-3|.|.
TGTGCCAGCAGCTTAAGGGGGACTGCAAACACCGGGGAGCTGTTTTTT
CASSLRGTANTGELFF
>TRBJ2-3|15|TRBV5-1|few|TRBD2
TGCGCCAGCAGCTTGGTCGGCGGGAGCGCAGATACGCAGTATTTT
CASSLVGGSADTQYF
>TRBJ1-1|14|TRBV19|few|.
TGTGCCAGTAGTATAGTTCACACGAACACTGAAGCTTTCTTT
CASSIVHTNTEAFF
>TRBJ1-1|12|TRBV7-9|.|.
TGTGCCAGCAGCCCAGTCGACACTGAAGCTTTCTTT
CASSPVDTEAFF
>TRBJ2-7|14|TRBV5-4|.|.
TGTGCCAGCAGTCAGATTGGACTTGACTACGAGCAGTACTTC
CASSQIGLDYEQYF
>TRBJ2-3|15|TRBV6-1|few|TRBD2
TGTGCCAGCAGGGGAAGCGGGAAGTTGTTGGATACGCAGTATTTT
CASRGSGKLLDTQYF
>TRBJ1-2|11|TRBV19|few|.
TGTGCCAGTCTCGGGTCAAATGGCTACACCTTC
CASLGSNGYTF
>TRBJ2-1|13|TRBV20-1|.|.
TGCAGTGCCAGAAGCCCCCTGAACAATGAGCAGTTCTTC
CSARSPLNNEQFF
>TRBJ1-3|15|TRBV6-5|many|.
TGTGCCAGCAGTTACTCGAGTATCTCTGGAAACACCATATATTTT
CASSYSSISGNTIYF
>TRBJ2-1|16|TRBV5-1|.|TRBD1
TGCGCCAGCAGCCTAGCCGGGACAGGGGTTCACAATGAGCAGTTCTTC
CASSLAGTGVHNEQFF
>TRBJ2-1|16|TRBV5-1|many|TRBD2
TGTGCCAGCAGCTTAGTAGCTAGCGGCTCCTACAATGAGCAGTTCTTC
CASSLVASGSYNEQFF
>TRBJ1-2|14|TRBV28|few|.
TGTGCCAGCAGTACGCCGGGGGGCGCCTATGGCTACACCTTC
CASSTPGGAYGYTF
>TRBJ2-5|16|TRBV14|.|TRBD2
TGTGCCAGCAGCCAAGGACTTGCGGGAGGGGGAGAGACCCAGTACTTC
CASSQGLAGGGETQYF